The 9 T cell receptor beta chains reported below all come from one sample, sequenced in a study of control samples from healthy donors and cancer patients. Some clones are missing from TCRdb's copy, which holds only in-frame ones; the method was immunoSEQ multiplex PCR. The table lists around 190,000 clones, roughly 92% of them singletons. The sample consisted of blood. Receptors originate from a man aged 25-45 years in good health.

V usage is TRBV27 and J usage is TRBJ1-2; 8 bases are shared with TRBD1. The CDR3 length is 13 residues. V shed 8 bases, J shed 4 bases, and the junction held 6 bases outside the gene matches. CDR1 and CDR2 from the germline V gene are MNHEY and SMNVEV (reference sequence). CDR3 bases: TGTGCCAGCGGCCTGGACAGGGTCTATGGCTACACCTTC. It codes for CASGLDRVYGYTF.

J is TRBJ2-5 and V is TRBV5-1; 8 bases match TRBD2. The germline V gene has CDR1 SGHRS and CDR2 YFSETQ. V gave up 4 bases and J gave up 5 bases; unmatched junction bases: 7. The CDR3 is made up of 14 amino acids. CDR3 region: CASSGGERGETQYF. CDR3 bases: TGCGCCAGCAGCGGTGGGGAGCGGGGGGAGACCCAGTACTTC.

CDR3 nucleotide sequence: TGCGCCAGCAGCCCAGGAGGAACTGATCCGAATAAACTGTTTTTT. Amino acid sequence: CASSPGGTDPNKLFF. The chain recombines TRBV5-1 with TRBJ1-4; D not certain. This CDR3 has 15 residues. Germline loops: CDR1 SGHRS, CDR2 YFSETQ. With 4 bases removed from V and 11 bases from J, the gap between germline ends came to 21 bases.

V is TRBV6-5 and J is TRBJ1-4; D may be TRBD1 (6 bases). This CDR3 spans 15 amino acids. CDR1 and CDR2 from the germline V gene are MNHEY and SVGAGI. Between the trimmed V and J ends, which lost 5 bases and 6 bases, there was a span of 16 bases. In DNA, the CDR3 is TGTGCCAGCAGTACACGACAGGCTGGGGATGAAAAACTGTTTTTT. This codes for CASSTRQAGDEKLFF.

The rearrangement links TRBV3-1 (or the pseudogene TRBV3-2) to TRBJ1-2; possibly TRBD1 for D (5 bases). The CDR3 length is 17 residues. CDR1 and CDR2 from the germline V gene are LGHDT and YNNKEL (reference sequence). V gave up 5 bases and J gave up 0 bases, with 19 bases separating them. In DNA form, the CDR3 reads TGTGCCAGCAGCTACCCAACCCGCAGGGTCACTAACTATGGCTACACCTTC. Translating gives CASSYPTRRVTNYGYTF.

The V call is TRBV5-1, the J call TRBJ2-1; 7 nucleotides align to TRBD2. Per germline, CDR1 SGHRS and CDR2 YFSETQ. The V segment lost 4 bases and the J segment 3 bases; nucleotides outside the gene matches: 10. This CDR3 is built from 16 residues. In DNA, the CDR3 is TGCGCCAGCAGCCCCGAAGCGGGGATAGTCTACAATGAGCAGTTCTTC. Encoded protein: CASSPEAGIVYNEQFF.

CDR3 sequence (DNA): TGCGCCAGCAGCTTGGCGGCGGGGGGAGGCACTGAAGCTTTCTTT. Translated: CASSLAAGGGTEAFF. V and J are TRBV5-1 and TRBJ1-1; maybe TRBD1 (5 bases). The V gene lost 0 bases and the J gene lost 4 bases, with 13 bases spanning the gap. CDR1 is SGHRS and CDR2 is YFSETQ in the germline V gene. CDR3 length: 15 residues.

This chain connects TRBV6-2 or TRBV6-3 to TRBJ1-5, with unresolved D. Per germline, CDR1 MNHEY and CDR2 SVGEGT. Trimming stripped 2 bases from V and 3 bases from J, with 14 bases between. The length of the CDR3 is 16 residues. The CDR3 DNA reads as TGTGCCAGCAGTTACGATAGCACAGCCTACAATCAGCCCCAGCATTTT. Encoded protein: CASSYDSTAYNQPQHF.

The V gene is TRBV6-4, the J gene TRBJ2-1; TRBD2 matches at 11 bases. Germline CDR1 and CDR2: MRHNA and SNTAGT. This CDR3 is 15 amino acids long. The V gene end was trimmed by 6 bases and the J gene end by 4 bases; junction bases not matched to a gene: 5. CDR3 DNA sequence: TGTGCCAGCAGCATAGCGGGAGGGCCTTACAATGAGCAGTTCTTC. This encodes CASSIAGGPYNEQFF.